The next 30 T cell receptor beta chains were all read from a single sample in a study of OX40 agonist ivuxolimab in advanced cancers. TCRdb keeps only in-frame clones here, not all; method: immunoSEQ multiplex PCR. The table includes around 84,000 clones, around 93% detected once. Sequenced material: CD4+ or CD8+ T cells sorted from blood, taken in a trial of the OX40 agonist ivuxolimab. These receptors were obtained from an adult with an advanced solid tumor such as melanoma, head and neck, liver or kidney cancer.

V is TRBV4-2 and J is TRBJ1-3; perhaps TRBD1 as D (5 bases). The germline V gene encodes CDR1 LGHNA and CDR2 YNFKEQ. CDR3 length: 18 amino acids. Deletions cut 6 bases from V and 4 bases from J, with 25 bases between. DNA of the CDR3: TGTGCCAGCAGACTTACCTTCGCAGGGTCCCGGCTCGGAAACACCATATATTTT. Translation gives CASRLTFAGSRLGNTIYF.

The chain carries TRBV5-6 and TRBJ2-7; weak D call: TRBD1 (6 bases). The V gene's germline CDR1 is SGHDT and CDR2 YYEEEE. V was pared by 0 bases and J by 0 bases, with 7 bases between. CDR3 size: 14 residues. The CDR3 bases are TGTGCCAGCAGCTTGGTACAGGGCTCCTACGAGCAGTACTTC. This sequence encodes CASSLVQGSYEQYF.

This rearrangement joins TRBV6-4 to TRBJ1-1; possible D gene TRBD1, 5 bases. Trimming removed 6 bases at V and 8 bases at J, with 22 bases between. The CDR3 runs to 15 residues. The V gene's germline CDR1 is MRHNA and CDR2 SNTAGT. CDR3 sequence: CASSPNAGFGTEAFF. CDR3 DNA: TGTGCCAGCAGCCCCAACGCGGGGTTTGGGACGGAAGCTTTCTTT.

The chain carries TRBV5-1 and TRBJ1-2; D remains ambiguous. This CDR3 is built from 13 residues. Deletions cut 0 bases from V and 4 bases from J, with 7 bases between. Germline V gives CDR1 SGHRS, CDR2 YFSETQ. CDR3 residues: CASSLGAGYGYTF. In DNA, the CDR3 is TGCGCCAGCAGCTTGGGGGCGGGCTATGGCTACACCTTC.

The chain recombines TRBV6-5 with TRBJ1-1; D unclear. The CDR3 covers 14 residues. From germline, CDR1 is MNHEY and CDR2 SVGAGI. Trimming took off 5 bases at V and 1 base at J, with 11 bases between the two ends. The CDR3 nucleotides read TGTGCCAGCAGTCCCCCCCACGGGAACACTGAAGCTTTCTTT. This gives the protein CASSPPHGNTEAFF.

The V gene is TRBV21-1, the J gene TRBJ2-7. TRBV21-1 is a documented pseudogene. The length of the CDR3 is 13 residues. The CDR3 spells CASLFHSVPTEYF. The CDR3, as DNA: TGTGCCAGCCTGTTCCACAGCGTCCCAACGGAGTACTTC.

The chain employs TRBV4-1 and TRBJ2-1; tentative D call: TRBD2 (6 bases). The CDR3 consists of 12 residues. Germline V lookup: CDR1 MGHRA, CDR2 YSYEKL. Trimming shortened V by 4 bases and J by 13 bases, and 14 bases separated the two germline ends. In nucleotides, the CDR3 is TGCGCCAGCAGCCGGGCGGGCGGACTACAGTTCTTC. This sequence encodes CASSRAGGLQFF.

The V gene is TRBV7-2, the J gene TRBJ1-1; no definite D call. CDR1 is SGHTA, CDR2 FQGNSA, per germline. This CDR3 is built from 14 residues. Trimming left V 2 bases short and J 1 base short, with 8 bases between. CDR3 loop: CASSLTRTNTEAFF. The CDR3 nucleotides read TGTGCCAGCAGCTTAACCAGGACGAACACTGAAGCTTTCTTT.

V gene TRBV6-4 combines with J gene TRBJ1-4; weak D call: TRBD1 (5 bases). This CDR3 region has 17 residues. Trimming left V 3 bases short and J 6 bases short, with 20 bases between. The germline V gene has CDR1 MRHNA and CDR2 SNTAGT. CDR3 amino acids: CASSDFRRGRWYEKLFF. The CDR3 DNA reads TGTGCCAGCAGTGATTTCCGCCGGGGACGGTGGTATGAAAAACTGTTTTTT.

The chain joins TRBV20-1 to TRBJ2-5; tentative D call: TRBD1 (6 bases). V dropped 7 bases and J dropped 2 bases, with 8 bases sitting between them. Germline V lookup: CDR1 DFQATT, CDR2 SNEGSKA (reference sequence). The CDR3 length is 11 residues. For the CDR3, the DNA is TGCAGTGGACAGGCGCAAGAGACCCAGTACTTC. It is translated as CSGQAQETQYF.

J is TRBJ1-5 and V is TRBV30, with a weak D call TRBD1 (6 bases). Trimming pared 2 bases from V and 7 bases from J, leaving 9 bases between. The CDR3 is made up of 12 amino acids. Per the germline V gene, CDR1 is GTSNPN and CDR2 is SVGIG (reference sequence). CDR3 amino acids: CAWSRGPQPQHF. The CDR3 DNA reads as TGTGCCTGGAGTCGGGGGCCGCAGCCCCAGCATTTT.

The chain combines TRBV18 with TRBJ1-2, with TRBD1 matching over 8 bases. The CDR3 totals 16 residues. Germline CDR1 reads KGHSH; CDR2 reads LQKENI. Unmatched junction bases numbered 5, after V lost 0 bases and J lost 2 bases. The CDR3 bases are TGTGCCAGCTCACCACCCCCCGGGACAGGAAACTATGGCTACACCTTC. It codes for CASSPPPGTGNYGYTF.

The genes are TRBV7-9 and TRBJ2-5, with D perhaps TRBD2 (5 bases). The CDR3 covers 15 residues. V lost 2 bases and J 4 bases, leaving 14 bases between the germline ends. The germline gives CDR1 SEHNR, CDR2 FQNEAQ (reference sequence). CDR3 protein: CASSLRWLAGETQYF. The CDR3 DNA reads as TGTGCCAGCAGCTTAAGATGGCTAGCTGGAGAGACCCAGTACTTC.

The chain has TRBV5-4 and TRBJ2-7; no clear D. Germline V lookup: CDR1 SGHNT, CDR2 YYREEE (reference sequence). This CDR3 is built from 11 residues. Trimming cost V 4 bases and J 6 bases, with 8 bases left between them. The CDR3 here is CASSAQSEQYF. The CDR3 DNA reads as TGTGCCAGCAGCGCCCAATCCGAGCAGTACTTC.

V is TRBV7-2 and J is TRBJ1-4; maybe TRBD1 (5 bases). Trimming took 5 bases from V and 13 from J, leaving 17 bases between them. CDR1 is SGHTA, CDR2 FQGNSA, per germline. The CDR3 consists of 13 residues. DNA for the CDR3: TGTGCCAGCAGCCAAATCCGAGACAGCGGACTGTTTTTT. Translated: CASSQIRDSGLFF.

The rearrangement joins TRBV15 to TRBJ2-3, with D possibly being TRBD2 (6 bases). The CDR3 sequence is 15 residues long. Germline V gene lookup returns CDR1 LNHNV and CDR2 YYDKDF (reference sequence). With 5 bases removed from V and 6 bases from J, the gap between germline ends came to 18 bases. CDR3 in amino acids: CATSVTNRGFDTQYF. For the CDR3, the DNA is TGTGCCACCAGCGTAACAAATCGGGGGTTTGATACGCAGTATTTT.

A few counts support this clone. The V call is TRBV20-1, the J call TRBJ2-5, with a possible D match to TRBD2 (5 bases). The V end was cut by 5 bases, the J end by 1 base, with 5 bases between. This CDR3 has 11 amino acids. Germline V gene sequence: CDR1 DFQATT, CDR2 SNEGSKA (reference sequence). CDR3: CSAEGQETQYF. The CDR3 DNA reads as TGCAGTGCTGAGGGCCAAGAGACCCAGTACTTC.

This rearrangement joins TRBV10-3 to TRBJ2-7, with 10 bases aligning to TRBD1. The CDR3 is made up of 15 amino acids. The V gene's germline CDR1 is ENHRY and CDR2 SYGVKD. V dropped 2 bases and J dropped 4; count of bases not matched to a gene: 5. CDR3 coding DNA: TGTGCCATCAGTGAGAGGGACAGGGGTGGTTACGAGCAGTACTTC. Translated, it gives CAISERDRGGYEQYF.

The V and J genes are TRBV6-1 and TRBJ2-1; TRBD2 matches at 7 bases. Germline V gives CDR1 MNHNS, CDR2 SASEGT. With V trimmed by 6 bases and J by 7 bases, 6 bases remained unmatched. CDR3 length equals 13 residues. As DNA, the CDR3 is TGTGCCAGCAGGTTAAGCGGGACGAATGAGCAGTTCTTC. Amino acids: CASRLSGTNEQFF.

The CDR3 loop reads CASSEGQGQGNTEAFF. CDR3 sequence (DNA): TGTGCCAGCAGTGAAGGGCAGGGGCAGGGGAACACTGAAGCTTTCTTT. The genes are TRBV6-1 and TRBJ1-1; possibly TRBD1 for D (6 bases). Trimming shortened V by 1 base and J by 1 base, and 13 bases separated the two germline ends. The CDR3 runs to 16 residues. The germline V gene has CDR1 MNHNS and CDR2 SASEGT.

With respect to this clone: Because the CDR3 is missing its conserved closing phenylalanine or tryptophan, this is likely a read error. It is unclear where the CDR3 begins or ends on the DNA, so no DNA is shown, and the CDR3 is as TCRdb lists it. The chain combines TRBV28 with TRBJ2-7; whether TRBD2, the table's D call, matches the DNA was not checked. Germline lookup yields CDR1 MDHEN and CDR2 SYDVKM. With termini counted, the CDR3 has 12 amino acids. The CDR3 here is CASSPPRGFRAI.

This chain connects TRBV7-3 to TRBJ2-1; TRBD2 matches 10 bases. The CDR3 consists of 14 residues. Germline assignment: CDR1 SGHTA and CDR2 FQGTGA. Trimming at V came to 4 bases and at J to 8 bases, leaving 5 bases not matched to a gene. CDR3 sequence: CASSSGLASDEQFF. The DNA of the CDR3 is TGTGCCAGCAGCTCGGGACTAGCGAGTGATGAGCAGTTCTTC.

The gene calls are TRBV4-3 and TRBJ2-1; maybe TRBD2 (5 bases). V lost 0 bases to trimming and J lost 9 bases, with 9 bases between them. Germline loops: CDR1 LGHNA, CDR2 YSLEER. This CDR3 contains 13 residues. CDR3 loop: CASSQDHSGEQFF. The CDR3 coding sequence is TGCGCCAGCAGCCAAGATCACAGCGGTGAGCAGTTCTTC.

The chain couples TRBV30 to TRBJ1-5; D not certain. The germline CDR1 and CDR2 sequences are GTSNPN and SVGIG (reference sequence). Trimming removed 3 bases from V and 3 bases from J, with 12 bases in between. CDR3 length: 14 amino acids. The CDR3 loop is CAWSGVDFNQPQHF. CDR3 sequence (DNA): TGTGCCTGGAGCGGTGTGGATTTCAATCAGCCCCAGCATTTT.

This chain links TRBV27 with TRBJ2-7; D is unclear. V was shortened by 5 bases and J by 2 bases, with 16 bases between the two germline ends. The CDR3 spans 15 residues. Germline V CDR1 and CDR2: MNHEY, SMNVEV (reference sequence). CDR3 residues: CASSPIVGPAYEQYF. The CDR3, as DNA: TGTGCCAGCAGTCCAATAGTAGGCCCGGCCTACGAGCAGTACTTC.

This clone was counted once. CDR3 loop: CASTGTGLGLAEKLFF. DNA for the CDR3: TGTGCCAGCACCGGGACAGGGTTGGGTTTGGCTGAAAAACTGTTTTTT. J is TRBJ1-4 and V is TRBV5-6; 9 bases fit TRBD1. CDR3 size: 16 residues. With V trimmed by 6 bases and J by 7 bases, 13 bases remained unmatched. Germline-derived CDR1 and CDR2 are SGHDT and YYEEEE.

The chain is built from TRBV5-6 and TRBJ2-7; D unclear. This CDR3 has 16 amino acids. The germline V gene has CDR1 SGHDT and CDR2 YYEEEE. V gave up 4 bases and J gave up 1 base, with 18 bases separating them. The CDR3 here is CASSPPRGFFSYEQYF. The CDR3 DNA sequence: TGTGCCAGCAGCCCCCCCCGAGGCTTTTTTTCCTACGAGCAGTACTTC.

The chain has TRBV9 and TRBJ2-5, with D possibly being TRBD2 (5 bases). V shed 4 bases and J shed 0 bases, with 28 bases lying between them. The CDR3 runs 20 residues. Germline-derived CDR1 and CDR2 are SGDLS and YYNGEE. The CDR3 DNA sequence: TGTGCCAGCAGCCCCCACCCCGGTCCCCCCGGCGGGCGGTACCAAGAGACCCAGTACTTC. Translating it yields CASSPHPGPPGGRYQETQYF.

This clone occurred a few times. The rearrangement links TRBV15 to TRBJ2-3; D unresolved. CDR1 is LNHNV and CDR2 is YYDKDF in the germline V gene (reference sequence). The CDR3 spans 15 residues. Trimming removed 6 bases from V and 2 bases from J, with 15 bases in between. The CDR3 DNA reads as TGTGCCACCAGAAAAGATAGGGTCAACACAGATACGCAGTATTTT. Translated, it gives CATRKDRVNTDTQYF.

The V call is TRBV19, the J call TRBJ1-2; D remains ambiguous. The germline gives CDR1 LNHDA, CDR2 SQIVND (reference sequence). The CDR3 is 17 residues long. V lost 4 bases and J lost 3, with 21 bases in between. The CDR3 sequence: CASSTLGLDREHYGYTF. CDR3 DNA sequence: TGTGCCAGTAGTACCCTGGGGTTGGACCGAGAACACTATGGCTACACCTTC.